This TCR beta chain is from a study of blood T cells in healthy people across ages. Study results and caveats: In older individuals, TCR beta diversity per million T cells was lower, falling roughly linearly with age.

The use of a sample-barcoded 5' primer and a J-beta primer mix characterized a second PCR of about 7 to 12 cycles. Tags on each cDNA molecule came from a template-switch adaptor with 12 random nucleotides. Via MiXCR, TCRdb re-called the 5' RACE reads, giving one row per CDR3 protein. The sample has fewer than 700,000 distinct CDR3 sequences, 40% to 45% seen once. Regarding this clonotype: The antigen is undetermined.

The material sequenced was blood. This TCR was recovered from a man at least 80 years old in good health.

The DNA for the CDR3 is TGCAGTGCTCCAGCGGGAGCGGCGAGGTATGAGCAGTTCTTC. Amino acid sequence: CSAPAGAARYEQFF. This chain uses TRBV20-1 with TRBJ2-1, with 8 bases fitting TRBD2. V was pared by 5 bases and J by 8 bases, with 11 bases of the junction left unmatched. The CDR3 length is 14 residues. Germline CDR1 DFQATT, CDR2 SNEGSKA (reference sequence).